The clone carrying this T cell receptor beta chain is a singleton in its sample. This entry comes from a study of T cell responses to AZD1222 COVID-19 vaccine. Clones were read by immunoSEQ multiplex PCR, and TCRdb kept only the in-frame ones, dropping some. The data contain about 120,000 clones, around 90% of them singletons. The CDR3 is 16 amino acids. The V and J ends lost 6 bases and 4 bases, in that order; junction bases with no gene match: 9. The germline CDR1 and CDR2 sequences are SGHAT and FQDESV (reference sequence). This receptor was identified in an adult who received the MenACWY meningococcal vaccine as a control. The sample here was peripheral blood, taken 28 days after the second dose of the MenACWY control vaccine. The chain employs TRBV11-1 and TRBJ2-5; the match to TRBD2 covers 12 bases. As DNA, the CDR3 is TGTGCCAGCAGTAAACCGACTAGCGGGAGTGGAGAGACCCAGTACTTC. Protein sequence: CASSKPTSGSGETQYF.